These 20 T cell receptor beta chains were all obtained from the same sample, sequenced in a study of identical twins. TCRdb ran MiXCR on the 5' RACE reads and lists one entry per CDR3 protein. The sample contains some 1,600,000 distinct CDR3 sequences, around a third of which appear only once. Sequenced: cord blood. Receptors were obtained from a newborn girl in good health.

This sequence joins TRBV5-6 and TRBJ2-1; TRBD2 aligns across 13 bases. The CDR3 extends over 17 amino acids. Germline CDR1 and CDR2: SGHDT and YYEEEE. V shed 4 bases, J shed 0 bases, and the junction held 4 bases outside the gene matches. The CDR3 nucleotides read TGTGCCAGCAGCCGCGGGACTAGCGGGATCTCCTACAATGAGCAGTTCTTC. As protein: CASSRGTSGISYNEQFF.

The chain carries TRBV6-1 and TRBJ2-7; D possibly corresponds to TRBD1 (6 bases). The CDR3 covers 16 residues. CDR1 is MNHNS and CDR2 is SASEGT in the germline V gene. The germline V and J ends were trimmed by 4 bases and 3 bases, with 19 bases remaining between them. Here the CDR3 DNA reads TGTGCCAGCAGTGCCCTAACAGGGCCCAGGGTCTACGAGCAGTACTTC. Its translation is CASSALTGPRVYEQYF.

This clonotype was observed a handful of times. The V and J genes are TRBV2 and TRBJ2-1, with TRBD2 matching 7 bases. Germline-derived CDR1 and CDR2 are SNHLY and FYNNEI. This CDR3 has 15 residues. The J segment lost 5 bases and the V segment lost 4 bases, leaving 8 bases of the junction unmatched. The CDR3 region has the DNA TGTGCCAGCAGTGGTCAAGCGGGGACTGACAATGAGCAGTTCTTC. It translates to CASSGQAGTDNEQFF. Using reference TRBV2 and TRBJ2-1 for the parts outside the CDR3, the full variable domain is EPEVTQTPSHQVTQMGQEVILRCVPISNHLYFYWYRQILGQKVEFLVSFYNNEISEKSEIFDDQFSVERPDGSNFTLKIRSTKLEDSAMYFCASSGQAGTDNEQFFGPGTRLTVL.

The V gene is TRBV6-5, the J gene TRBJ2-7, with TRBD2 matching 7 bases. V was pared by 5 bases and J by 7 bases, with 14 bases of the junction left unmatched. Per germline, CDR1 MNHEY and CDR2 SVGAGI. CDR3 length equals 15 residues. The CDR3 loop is CASSISGRTYNEQYF. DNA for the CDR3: TGTGCCAGCAGTATTAGCGGGCGGACCTACAATGAGCAGTACTTC.

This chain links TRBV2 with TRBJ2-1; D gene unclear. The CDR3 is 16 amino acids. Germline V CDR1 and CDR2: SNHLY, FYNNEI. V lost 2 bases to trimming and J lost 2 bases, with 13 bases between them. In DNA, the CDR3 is TGTGCCAGCAGTGAATTGGTTAGCATCCCCTACAATGAGCAGTTCTTC. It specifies CASSELVSIPYNEQFF.

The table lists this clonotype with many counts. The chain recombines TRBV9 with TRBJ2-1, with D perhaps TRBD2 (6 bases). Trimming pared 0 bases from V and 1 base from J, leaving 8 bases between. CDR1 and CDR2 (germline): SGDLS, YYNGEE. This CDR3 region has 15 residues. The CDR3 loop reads CASSVAGTSYNEQFF. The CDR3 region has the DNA TGTGCCAGCAGCGTAGCGGGGACTTCCTACAATGAGCAGTTCTTC.

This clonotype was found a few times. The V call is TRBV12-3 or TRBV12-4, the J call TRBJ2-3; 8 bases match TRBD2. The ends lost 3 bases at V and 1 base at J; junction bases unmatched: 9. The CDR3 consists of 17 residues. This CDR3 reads CASSFPSAGGGTDTQYF. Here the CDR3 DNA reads TGTGCCAGCAGTTTCCCCTCGGCGGGGGGAGGCACAGATACGCAGTATTTT.

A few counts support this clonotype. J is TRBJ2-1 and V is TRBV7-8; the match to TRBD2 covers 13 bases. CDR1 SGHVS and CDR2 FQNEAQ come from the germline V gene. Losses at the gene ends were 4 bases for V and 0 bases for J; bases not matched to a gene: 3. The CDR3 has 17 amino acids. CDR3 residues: CASSSGLAGNSYNEQFF. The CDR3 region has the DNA TGTGCCAGCAGCTCGGGACTAGCGGGGAACTCCTACAATGAGCAGTTCTTC.

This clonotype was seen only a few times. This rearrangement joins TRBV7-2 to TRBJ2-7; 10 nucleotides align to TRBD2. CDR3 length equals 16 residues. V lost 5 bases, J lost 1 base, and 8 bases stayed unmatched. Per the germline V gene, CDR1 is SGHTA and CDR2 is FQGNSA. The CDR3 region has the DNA TGTGCCAGCAGCCAAAGAGGACTAGCGGCATCCTACGAGCAGTACTTC. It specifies CASSQRGLAASYEQYF. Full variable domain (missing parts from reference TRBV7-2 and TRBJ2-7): GAGVSQSPSNKVTEKGKDVELRCDPISGHTALYWYRQSLGQGLEFLIYFQGNSAPDKSGLPSDRFSAERTGGSVSTLTIQRTQQEDSAVYLCASSQRGLAASYEQYFGPGTRLTVT.

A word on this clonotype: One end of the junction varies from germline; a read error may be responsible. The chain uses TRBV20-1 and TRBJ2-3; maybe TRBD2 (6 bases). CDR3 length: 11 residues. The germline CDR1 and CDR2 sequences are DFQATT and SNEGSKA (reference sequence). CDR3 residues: CSTSQGGTQYF. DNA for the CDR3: TGCAGTACTAGCCAGGGTGGCACGCAGTATTTT.

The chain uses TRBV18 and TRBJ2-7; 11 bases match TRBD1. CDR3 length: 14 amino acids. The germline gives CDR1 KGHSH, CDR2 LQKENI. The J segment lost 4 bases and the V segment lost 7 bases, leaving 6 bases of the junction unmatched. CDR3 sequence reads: CASWTGQGAYEQYF. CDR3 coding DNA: TGTGCCAGCTGGACCGGACAGGGGGCATACGAGCAGTACTTC.

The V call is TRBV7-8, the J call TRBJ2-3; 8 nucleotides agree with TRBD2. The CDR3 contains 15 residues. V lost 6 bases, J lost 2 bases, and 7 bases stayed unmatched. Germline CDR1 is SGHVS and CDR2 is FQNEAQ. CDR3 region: CASSKAGVPTDTQYF. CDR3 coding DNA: TGTGCCAGCAGTAAAGCGGGGGTCCCCACAGATACGCAGTATTTT.

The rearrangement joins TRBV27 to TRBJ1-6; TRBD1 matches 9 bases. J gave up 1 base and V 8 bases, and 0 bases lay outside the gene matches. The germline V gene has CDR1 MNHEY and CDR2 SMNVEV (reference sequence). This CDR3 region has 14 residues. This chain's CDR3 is CASGQGSYNSPLHF. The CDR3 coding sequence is TGTGCCAGCGGACAGGGGTCCTATAATTCACCCCTCCACTTT.

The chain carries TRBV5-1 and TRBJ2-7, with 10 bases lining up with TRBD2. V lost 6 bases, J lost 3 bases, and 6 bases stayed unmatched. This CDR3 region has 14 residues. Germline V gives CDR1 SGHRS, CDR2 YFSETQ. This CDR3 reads CASKWLAGVYEQYF. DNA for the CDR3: TGCGCCAGCAAATGGCTAGCGGGAGTCTACGAGCAGTACTTC.

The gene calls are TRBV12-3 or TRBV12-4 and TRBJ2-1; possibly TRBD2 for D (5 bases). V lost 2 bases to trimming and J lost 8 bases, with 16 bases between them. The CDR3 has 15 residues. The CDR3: CASSLRGTGFYEQFF. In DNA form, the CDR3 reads TGTGCCAGCAGTTTACGGGGAACTGGGTTTTATGAGCAGTTCTTC.

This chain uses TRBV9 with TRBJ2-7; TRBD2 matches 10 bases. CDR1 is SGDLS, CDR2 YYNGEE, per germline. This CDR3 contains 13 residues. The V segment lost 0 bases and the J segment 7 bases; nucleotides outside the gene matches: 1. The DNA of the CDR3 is TGTGCCAGCAGCGTAGAGGGACTAGCGGAGCAGTACTTC. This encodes CASSVEGLAEQYF.

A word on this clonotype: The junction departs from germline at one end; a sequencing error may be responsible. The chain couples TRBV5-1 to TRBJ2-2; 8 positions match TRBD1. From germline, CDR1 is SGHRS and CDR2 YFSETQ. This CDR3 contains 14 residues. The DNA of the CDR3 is TGCGCCGGCAGCTTGGACAGGGCCACCGGGGAGCTGTTTTTT. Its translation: CAGSLDRATGELFF.

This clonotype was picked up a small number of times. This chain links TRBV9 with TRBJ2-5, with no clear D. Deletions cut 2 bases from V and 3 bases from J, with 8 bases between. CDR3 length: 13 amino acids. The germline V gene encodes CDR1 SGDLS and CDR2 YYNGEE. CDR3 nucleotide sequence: TGTGCCAGCAGCGTTAGTCGGGAAGAGACCCAGTACTTC. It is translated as CASSVSREETQYF.

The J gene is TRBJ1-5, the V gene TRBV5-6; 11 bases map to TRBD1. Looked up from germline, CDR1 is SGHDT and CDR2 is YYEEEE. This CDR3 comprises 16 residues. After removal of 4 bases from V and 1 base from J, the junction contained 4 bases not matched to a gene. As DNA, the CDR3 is TGTGCCAGCAGCCGGACAGGGGGCCGAAGCAATCAGCCCCAGCATTTT. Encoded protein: CASSRTGGRSNQPQHF. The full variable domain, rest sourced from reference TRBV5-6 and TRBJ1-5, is DAGVTQSPTHLIKTRGQQVTLRCSPKSGHDTVSWYQQALGQGPQFIFQYYEEEERQRGNFPDRFSGHQFPNYSSELNVNALLLGDSALYLCASSRTGGRSNQPQHFGDGTRLSIL.

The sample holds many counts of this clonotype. The CDR3 here is CASSQASPDEQFF. CDR3 in DNA: TGTGCCAGCAGCCAAGCTAGCCCCGATGAGCAGTTCTTC. V usage is TRBV3-1 and J usage is TRBJ2-1; D perhaps matches TRBD2 (5 bases). The V end lost 1 base, the J end lost 8 bases, and 9 bases lay between the germline ends. This CDR3 contains 13 residues. Germline CDR1 and CDR2: LGHDT and YNNKEL (reference sequence).